The T cell receptor (beta chain) under discussion was sequenced for a study of read filtering for tumor transcriptome and immune sequencing. For the study at large: R-ISS stage counts were eight or nine for I, 15 to 20 for II, about seven for III.

General study findings and limits: Compared with RNA-seq, IR-seq gave much higher clonotype depth and reliability. Without single-read clonotypes, shared clonotype proportions correlated more between IR-seq and RNA-seq. Roughly 82% of IR-seq clonotypes had a single read, yet these held 3.5% to 4.5% of reads.

The CDR3 has 16 residues. Trimming took 5 bases from V and 4 from J; bases not matched to a gene: 4. In its sample, this clonotype was seen many times. Antigen unknown. The library was built from about 400 ng RNA with molecular barcoded adaptors for alpha/delta and beta/gamma chains. TCRdb passed the reads through MiXCR, listing each CDR3 protein once. The sample includes tens of thousands of distinct CDR3 sequences, approximately 15% of them seen just once. The sample comprised a population of CD138-negative cells sorted from bone marrow. The rearrangement joins TRBV12-3 or TRBV12-4 to TRBJ2-2; 13 nucleotides align to TRBD2. The receptor comes from a donor at least 40 years old with multiple myeloma. DNA of the CDR3: TGTGCCAGCAGTACACGACTAGCGGGAGGCACCGGGGAGCTGTTTTTT. Translated: CASSTRLAGGTGELFF.